The next 2 T cell receptor beta chains were all read from a single sample in a study of T cells in tumors after PD-1 blockade. The protocol was immunoSEQ multiplex PCR, while the TCRdb copy is restricted to in-frame clones and leaves out a portion. This table has a few thousand clones, 66% appearing once. This specimen was tumor tissue, taken before anti-PD-1 treatment. These receptors were collected from a human donor with cutaneous squamous cell carcinoma.

This clone appeared once. Other nucleotide sequences in the sample specify the same CDR3. The V gene is TRBV15, the J gene TRBJ2-7; TRBD1 agrees at 8 bases. Trimming cost V 3 bases and J 4 bases; bases outside gene matches: 5. CDR1 and CDR2 from the germline V gene are LNHNV and YYDKDF (reference sequence). The CDR3 is 14 amino acids. In DNA form, the CDR3 reads TGTGCCACCAGCAGTGGACAGGGCGAGTACGAGCAGTACTTC. It codes for CATSSGQGEYEQYF. Looking up the rest from reference TRBV15 and TRBJ2-7 gives the full variable domain: DAMVIQNPRYQVTQFGKPVTLSCSQTLNHNVMYWYQQKSSQAPKLLFHYYDKDFNNEADTPDNFQSRRPNTSFCFLDIRSPGLGDTAMYLCATSSGQGEYEQYFGPGTRLTVT.

The chain recombines TRBV7-2 with TRBJ2-1; D possibly matches TRBD1 or TRBD2 (5 bases each). The CDR3 length is 17 residues. The V gene lost 0 bases and the J gene lost 1 base, with 13 bases spanning the gap. CDR1 and CDR2 from the germline V gene are SGHTA and FQGNSA. The chain's CDR3 is CASSLAIGATSYNEQFF. The CDR3 DNA reads TGTGCCAGCAGCTTAGCTATCGGGGCGACTTCCTACAATGAGCAGTTCTTC.